This is a list of T cell receptor beta chains from one sample in a study of blood T cell repertoires in COVID-19. The table came from immunoSEQ multiplex PCR; TCRdb's copy has only in-frame clones and leaves some out. Of 200,000 to 300,000 clones listed, roughly 90% are singletons. Sequencing input: peripheral blood. These receptors were obtained from a human donor in a cohort sampled during active COVID-19. CDR3s include the opening cysteine and the closing phenylalanine or tryptophan. D genes are given only for firm matches. The size of a clone is reported for some rows only, either as once, few or many, or as a class for expanded clones.

TRBJ2-7 - TRBD1 TRBV10-3 TGTGCCATCAGTGACCAGGACAGGACTTCTTACGAGCAGTACTTC CAISDQDRTSYEQYF
TRBJ1-2 - - TRBV12-3/TRBV12-4 TGTGCCAGCAGCCCGGGAGTAGAGGGCGGCTACACCTTC CASSPGVEGGYTF
TRBJ2-3 - TRBD1 TRBV24-1 TGTGCCACCAGTGATTCCAGGGGGCCGGGAGATACGCAGTATTTT CATSDSRGPGDTQYF
TRBJ2-3 - - TRBV7-2 TGTGCCAGCAGCTTCGGGGGCACAGATACGCAGTATTTT CASSFGGTDTQYF
TRBJ2-1 few TRBD2 TRBV24-1 TGTGCCACCAGTGATCGGACTAGCGGGGATCTCTACAATGAGCAGTTCTTC CATSDRTSGDLYNEQFF
TRBJ1-2 - TRBD1 TRBV5-8 TGTGCCAGCAGCGAAGGTGGGACAGGGGATGGCTACACCTTC CASSEGGTGDGYTF
TRBJ2-1 - - TRBV6-2/TRBV6-3 TGTGCCAGCAGTTACCGGGATGCGCAGTTCTTC CASSYRDAQFF
TRBJ1-2 - - TRBV7-2 TGTGCCAGCAGGACCCCGCAGGTGGACTATGGCTACACCTTC CASRTPQVDYGYTF
TRBJ2-1 - TRBD2 TRBV5-1 TGCGCCAGCAACCCTAGCGGGGGGATAAACAATGAGCAGTTCTTC CASNPSGGINNEQFF
TRBJ2-5 - TRBD2 TRBV28 TGTGCCAGCAGTATACCAGCGGGGCTACAAGAGACCCAGTACTTC CASSIPAGLQETQYF
TRBJ1-5 - - TRBV28 TGTGCCAGCAGGGGAGCGAATCAGCCCCAGCATTTT CASRGANQPQHF
TRBJ1-2 - - TRBV27 TGTGCCAGCAGGACAGGACAGAGAAACTATGGCTACACCTTC CASRTGQRNYGYTF
TRBJ2-7 - - TRBV10-3 TGTGCCACCCAGGGGCTTTTGGGGGAGCAGTACTTC CATQGLLGEQYF
TRBJ1-5 few TRBD1 TRBV27 TGTGCCAGCAGTTTAAGGGGGCTACAGCCCCAGCATTTT CASSLRGLQPQHF
TRBJ1-1 - - TRBV28 TGTGCCAGCTCACGGCCCCAGGTGGCCACTGAAGCTTTCTTT CASSRPQVATEAFF
TRBJ2-7 - TRBD2 TRBV9 TGTGCCAGCAGCGCCTCCGCAAATCGACTAGCCAACGAGCAGTACTTC CASSASANRLANEQYF
TRBJ1-1 - - TRBV28 TGTGCCAGCAGTGGGCCAAGCACTGAAGCTTTCTTT CASSGPSTEAFF
TRBJ1-4 - - TRBV27 TGTGCCAGCAGTCCCCCTCTAAGCCCTAGTGGAGCTAATGAAAAACTGTTTTTT CASSPPLSPSGANEKLFF
TRBJ2-1 few TRBD2 TRBV3-1/TRBV3-2 TGTGCCAGCACCCCCGGTAGCGGGCCAGGTGAGCAGTTCTTC CASTPGSGPGEQFF
TRBJ2-1 once TRBD2 TRBV11-2 TGTGCCAGCCGAATGATTAGCGGGTTGGGAAACAATGAGCAGTTCTTC CASRMISGLGNNEQFF
TRBJ2-3 - - TRBV19 TGTGCCAGCACCCGTTCAAGCGCCGATACGCAGTATTTT CASTRSSADTQYF
TRBJ2-3 - - TRBV7-2 TGTGCCAGCAGCTACGGACGGACTGACATTGCGCAGTATTTT CASSYGRTDIAQYF
TRBJ2-1 - TRBD2 TRBV5-1 TGCGCCAGCAGCTTCCCGGACTCTAGCGGGAGGGCCAGCTCCTACAATGAGCAGTTCTTC CASSFPDSSGRASSYNEQFF
TRBJ2-5 once - TRBV5-4 TGTGCCAGCAGCTCGTCCGGGGTGGGGTATAAGGAGACCCAGTACTTC CASSSSGVGYKETQYF
TRBJ1-5 - - TRBV19 TGTGCCAGCCTAAAGAGCTTGGTCACGGGCAATCAGCCCCAGCATTTT CASLKSLVTGNQPQHF
TRBJ1-1 - TRBD1 TRBV10-3 TGTGCCATCAAACCGGGACAGGGCCACAACACTGAAGCTTTCTTT CAIKPGQGHNTEAFF
TRBJ1-1 few - TRBV6-2/TRBV6-3 TGTGCCAGCAGTCCAACAGGGAGTGCTTTCTTT CASSPTGSAFF
TRBJ2-7 - - TRBV4-1 TGCGCCAGCAGCCAAGACAGCTACGAGCAGTACTTC CASSQDSYEQYF
TRBJ1-2 - - TRBV27 TGTGCCAGCAGTTTCGACCTGACAGGTCCTAGAGGCTACACCTTC CASSFDLTGPRGYTF
TRBJ1-5 - TRBD1 TRBV15 TGTGCCACCAGCAGAGAGACAGGGGTTCAGCCCCAGCATTTT CATSRETGVQPQHF
TRBJ2-3 - TRBD1 TRBV7-8 TGTGCCAGCAGCTTAAGGGGTGGACAGGGGGTTGGCGCAGATACGCAGTATTTT CASSLRGGQGVGADTQYF
TRBJ2-7 - TRBD2 TRBV6-5 TGTGCCAGCAGAAAAAGCGGGGGGGATAACTACGAGCAGTACTTC CASRKSGGDNYEQYF
TRBJ1-1 - - TRBV6-5 TGTGCCAGCATTACTAACACTGAAGCTTTCTTT CASITNTEAFF
TRBJ2-7 - - TRBV9 TGTGCCAGCAGCGTCCAGGACAGTACCTACGAGCAGTACTTC CASSVQDSTYEQYF
TRBJ1-1 - - TRBV27 TGTGCCAGCAGCACCTCTGGGGCGACGAACACTGAAGCTTTCTTT CASSTSGATNTEAFF
TRBJ2-7 - - TRBV6-2/TRBV6-3 TGTGCCAGCAGTCACTCCTACGAGCAGTACTTC CASSHSYEQYF
TRBJ2-7 - TRBD2 TRBV19 TGTGCCAGTAGTATTGGCGGGAGTGACCCCTACGAGCAGTACTTC CASSIGGSDPYEQYF
TRBJ1-3 - - TRBV10-1 TGCGCCAGCAGTGCGTGGTTGCGCGGGGGCGGAAACACCATATATTTT CASSAWLRGGGNTIYF
TRBJ2-7 - - TRBV5-4 TGTGCCAGCAGCCCCACCTACGGACAGAATTACGAGCAGTACTTC CASSPTYGQNYEQYF
TRBJ1-2 - TRBD1 TRBV6-5 TGTGCCAGCACTAAGCCGGGACAGGGGAGCTATGGCTACACCTTC CASTKPGQGSYGYTF
TRBJ2-7 - - TRBV15 TGTGCCACCAGCAGGGACAGCAGCTCCTACGAGCAGTACTTC CATSRDSSSYEQYF